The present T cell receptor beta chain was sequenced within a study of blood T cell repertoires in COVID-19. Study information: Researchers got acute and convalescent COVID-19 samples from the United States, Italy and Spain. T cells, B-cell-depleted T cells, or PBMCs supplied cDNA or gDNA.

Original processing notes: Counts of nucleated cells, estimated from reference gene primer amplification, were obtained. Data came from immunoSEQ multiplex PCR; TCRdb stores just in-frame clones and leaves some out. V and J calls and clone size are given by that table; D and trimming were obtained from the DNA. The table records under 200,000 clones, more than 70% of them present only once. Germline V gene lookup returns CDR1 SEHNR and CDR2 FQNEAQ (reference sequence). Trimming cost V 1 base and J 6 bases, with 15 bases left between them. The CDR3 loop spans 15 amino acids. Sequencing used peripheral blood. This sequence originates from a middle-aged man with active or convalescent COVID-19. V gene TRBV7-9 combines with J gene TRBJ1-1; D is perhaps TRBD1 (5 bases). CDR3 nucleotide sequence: TGTGCCAGCAGCTTAGAAGGGGATTACGCGGCTGAAGCTTTCTTT. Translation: CASSLEGDYAAEAFF.